The 19 T cell receptor beta chains presented below share a single source sample, sequenced in a study of CD8+CD57+ T cells in acquired aplastic anemia. All patients picked for sequencing had shown, by flow cytometry, an expansion of CD8+CD57+ cells. The use of genomic DNA as template underpinned the TCR beta VDJ and CDR3 profiling. TCRdb fed the reads into MiXCR, producing one record per CDR3 protein. The sample records approximately 180,000 distinct CDR3 sequences, roughly 50% being singletons. The sample was sorted CD4+, CD8+, or CD8+CD57+ T cells (not recorded which) from PBMCs. The receptors come from a human donor with aplastic anemia.

The chain is built from TRBV15 and TRBJ1-1; D unresolved. The germline gives CDR1 LNHNV, CDR2 YYDKDF (reference sequence). V gave up 1 base and J gave up 1 base, with 7 bases separating them. The CDR3 is 14 residues long. The CDR3: CATSRGGSNTEAFF. In DNA form, the CDR3 reads TGTGCCACCAGCAGAGGAGGGTCGAACACTGAAGCTTTCTTT.

There are many counts of this clonotype. The chain employs TRBV20-1 and TRBJ2-7; 8 nucleotides align to TRBD2. J was trimmed by 5 bases and V by 3 bases; bases with no gene match: 15. This CDR3 region has 16 residues. CDR1 and CDR2 (germline): DFQATT, SNEGSKA (reference sequence). CDR3 nucleotide sequence: TGCAGTGCTAGCAGAGGCCCAGCGGGAGACAGCAACGAGCAGTACTTC. It yields the protein CSASRGPAGDSNEQYF.

The chain employs TRBV15 and TRBJ2-1, with D maybe TRBD1 (6 bases). The CDR3 contains 15 residues. V was shortened by 3 bases and J by 8 bases, with 17 bases between the two germline ends. Germline loops: CDR1 LNHNV, CDR2 YYDKDF (reference sequence). CDR3 sequence reads: CATSSGTRGSYEQFF. In DNA, the CDR3 is TGTGCCACCAGCAGTGGGACAAGGGGCAGCTATGAGCAGTTCTTC.

The V gene is TRBV7-2, the J gene TRBJ2-2; D may match TRBD1 or TRBD2 (5 bases each). The V end lost 0 bases, the J end lost 4 bases, and 9 bases lay between the germline ends. The CDR3 sequence is 15 residues long. CDR1 and CDR2 (germline): SGHTA, FQGNSA. Here the CDR3 reads CASSLAGPGTGELFF. The CDR3 DNA sequence: TGTGCCAGCAGCTTAGCGGGACCGGGCACCGGGGAGCTGTTTTTT.

This clonotype was counted at least ten times. The chain combines TRBV12-3 or TRBV12-4 with TRBJ2-3; possible D gene TRBD1, 5 bases. The V end was cut by 0 bases, the J end by 2 bases, with 15 bases between. There are 17 residues in the CDR3. DNA of the CDR3: TGTGCCAGCAGTTTAGCGACGGTCAGGGTTAACACAGATACGCAGTATTTT. This translates into CASSLATVRVNTDTQYF.

The CDR3 nucleotides read TGTGCCAGCAGCTTAGTCAGGCCGCCTTACACCTTC. Its protein product is CASSLVRPPYTF. This rearrangement joins TRBV13 to TRBJ1-2; D is uncertain. The germline V gene encodes CDR1 PRHDT and CDR2 FYEKMQ (reference sequence). V was trimmed by 1 base and J by 11 bases, leaving 11 bases between them. The CDR3 length is 12 residues.

The genes are TRBV15 and TRBJ2-3, with 9 bases lining up with TRBD1. After removal of 7 bases from V and 2 bases from J, the junction contained 10 bases not matched to a gene. The germline V gene encodes CDR1 LNHNV and CDR2 YYDKDF (reference sequence). The CDR3 runs 16 residues. CDR3 nucleotide sequence: TGTGCCACCATCGACAGGGGGAACCTTCACACAGATACGCAGTATTTT. Protein: CATIDRGNLHTDTQYF. The full variable domain, completed using reference TRBV15 and TRBJ2-3, is DAMVIQNPRYQVTQFGKPVTLSCSQTLNHNVMYWYQQKSSQAPKLLFHYYDKDFNNEADTPDNFQSRRPNTSFCFLDIRSPGLGDTAMYLCATIDRGNLHTDTQYFGPGTRLTVL.

This clonotype was counted at least ten times. J is TRBJ1-2 and V is TRBV5-4, with a possible D match to TRBD1 (6 bases). CDR1 and CDR2 (germline): SGHNT, YYREEE (reference sequence). This CDR3 is 15 amino acids long. V shed 4 bases and J shed 4 bases, with 17 bases lying between them. DNA for the CDR3: TGTGCCAGCAGCCCAGCAGCGGACAGAACCTATGGCTACACCTTC. Its translation is CASSPAADRTYGYTF.

About this clonotype: With a much larger clone just one base away, this may be a read error. This chain joins TRBV2 and TRBJ1-1; D not certain. The CDR3 contains 14 residues. The V end was cut by 6 bases, the J end by 3 bases, with 14 bases between. The germline V gene encodes CDR1 SNHLY and CDR2 FYNNEI. The CDR3 coding sequence is TGTGCCAGCAGCCCGGACGGAAAGGACACTGAAGCTTTCTTT. It encodes CASSPDGKDTEAFF.

This clonotype turned up a few times. The rearrangement links TRBV5-6 to TRBJ2-4, with TRBD1 matching 9 bases. The CDR3 runs to 13 residues. V lost 3 bases, J lost 15 bases, and 10 bases stayed unmatched. Germline V gene sequence: CDR1 SGHDT, CDR2 YYEEEE. DNA for the CDR3: TGTGCCAGCAGCTGGACGGGACAGGGAACTCGGTACTTC. Its translation is CASSWTGQGTRYF. The complete variable domain, with remaining parts taken from reference TRBV5-6 and TRBJ2-4, reads DAGVTQSPTHLIKTRGQQVTLRCSPKSGHDTVSWYQQALGQGPQFIFQYYEEEERQRGNFPDRFSGHQFPNYSSELNVNALLLGDSALYLCASSWTGQGTRYFGAGTRLSVL.

V and J are TRBV20-1 and TRBJ2-7; D not certain. Germline loops: CDR1 DFQATT, CDR2 SNEGSKA (reference sequence). V was cut by 2 bases and J by 8 bases, with 10 bases left in between. The CDR3 contains 11 residues. The DNA of the CDR3 is TGCAGTGCTAGAAGCGACACGAAGCAGTACTTC. Translating gives CSARSDTKQYF.

Regarding this clonotype: The CDR3 ends on some other residue instead of the conserved phenylalanine or tryptophan, so this is likely a read error. This chain links TRBV25-1 with TRBJ1-1, with a weak D call TRBD1 (6 bases). V was clipped by 4 bases and J by 4 bases, with 10 bases between them. Germline assignment: CDR1 MGHDK and CDR2 SYGVNS. The CDR3 consists of 13 residues. The DNA of the CDR3 is TGTGCCAGCAGTGCGACAGGTTCCACTGAAGCTTTCGTG. The encoded protein is CASSATGSTEAFV.

The DNA of the CDR3 is TGCAGCGTTGAAGGGGCCCCTAACTATGGCTACACCTTC. Translation gives CSVEGAPNYGYTF. The rearrangement joins TRBV29-1 to TRBJ1-2; D call uncertain. Germline lookup yields CDR1 SQVTM and CDR2 ANQGSEA. CDR3 length: 13 amino acids. Trimming left V 1 base short and J 0 bases short, with 6 bases between.

The gene calls are TRBV27 and TRBJ2-3; 8 bases agree with TRBD2. The CDR3 length is 15 residues. Germline V CDR1 and CDR2: MNHEY, SMNVEV (reference sequence). V lost 7 bases and J lost 3; bases outside the gene matches: 9. CDR3 sequence reads: CASNAFSGDTDTQYF. DNA of the CDR3: TGTGCCAGCAACGCCTTTAGCGGGGATACAGATACGCAGTATTTT.

This clonotype was counted at least ten times. The chain employs TRBV9 and TRBJ1-2; TRBD1 matches 8 bases. The CDR3 consists of 17 residues. With 3 bases clipped from V and 1 base from J, the junction kept 11 bases outside the gene matches. Germline CDR1 is SGDLS and CDR2 is YYNGEE. In DNA, the CDR3 is TGTGCCAGCAGCGGACGAACAGGGGGAGAACTTAACTATGGCTACACCTTC. Translation: CASSGRTGGELNYGYTF.

This clonotype was picked up many times. V gene TRBV29-1 combines with J gene TRBJ2-5; perhaps D is TRBD1 or TRBD2 (5 bases each). The CDR3 has 12 residues. In germline, CDR1 is SQVTM, CDR2 ANQGSEA. Trimming removed 4 bases at V and 7 bases at J, with 13 bases between. The CDR3 is CSVGGGSGTQYF. In DNA, the CDR3 is TGCAGCGTTGGTGGGGGATCGGGGACCCAGTACTTC.

This clonotype appeared a few times. This chain links TRBV11-1 with TRBJ2-1; 11 bases line up with TRBD2. Trimming at V came to 5 bases and at J to 6 bases, leaving 6 bases not matched to a gene. Germline V gene lookup returns CDR1 SGHAT and CDR2 FQDESV (reference sequence). The CDR3 spans 15 residues. The CDR3: CASSPGTSGPNEQFF. In nucleotides, the CDR3 is TGTGCCAGCAGCCCCGGGACTAGCGGACCCAATGAGCAGTTCTTC.

This chain links TRBV7-3 with TRBJ2-5; TRBD2 is a possible D gene (6 bases). The CDR3 totals 14 residues. V lost 5 bases and J 0 bases, leaving 10 bases between the germline ends. CDR1 and CDR2 from the germline V gene are SGHTA and FQGTGA. The chain's CDR3 is CASSPERDQETQYF. The CDR3 coding sequence is TGTGCCAGCAGCCCTGAGCGGGACCAAGAGACCCAGTACTTC.

This clonotype was counted many times. At one of its ends the junction is not consistent with the germline gene, which may arise from a read error. This rearrangement joins TRBV11-2 to TRBJ2-3; tentative D call: TRBD2 (5 bases). There are 13 residues in the CDR3. CDR1 SGHAT and CDR2 FQNNGV come from the germline V gene. The CDR3 loop is CASSVETGNTQYF. The CDR3 DNA reads as TGTGCCAGCAGCGTAGAGACGGGGAATACGCAGTATTTT.